The entry that follows covers one T cell receptor beta chain sequence. Many counts were recorded for this clonotype. Its antigen is still unknown. Per-base quality was not reported, and no clone a single base away is much larger than it. The sequencer listed for this sample is Illumina HiSeq 1500. TCRdb reran the public reads through fastp at Q25 and MiXCR, keeping productive beta chains. One record per CDR3 amino acid sequence lists the most common genes and DNA. A total of a few hundred thousand distinct CDR3 sequences appear in this sample, more than 9% of them only once. The ten largest account for approximately 4.7% of the sample. The sample is drawn from a study of T cell repertoires in cytomegalovirus infection (dated by TCRdb to between 2018 and 2021). Regarding the research as a whole: The HLA type of each donor mattered for the analysis, because public TCR beta signatures pointed to carriage of CMV infection along with the matching HLA type.

Looking up the germline V gene yields CDR1 SGHVS and CDR2 FNYEAQ. V loses 1 base, J loses 9 bases, and the germline ends lie 7 bases apart. The CDR3 numbers 13 residues from cysteine through phenylalanine. Kept here is only the CDR3 DNA, which spans 39 bases and is read in frame from base 1. The study at large found these results: In both this cohort and an independent cohort of over 350 donors, the cumulative frequency of public TCR beta family members distinguished carriers of CMV infection plus the relevant HLA type. The ex vivo response was dominated by HLA-C-restricted CMV-specific TCR beta clonotypes, which also provided the single most frequent clonotype in two of eight donors.

Specimen: PBMCs. The sequence joins TRBV7-6 to TRBJ1-6; the D gene identity is not certain. This clonotype originated in a human donor in good health (CMV status not recorded). Some clones in this sample may be carry-over from other donors' samples. The nucleotide sequence is given as TGTGCCAGCAGCTTAGGGGAAGGTTCACCCCTCCACTTT. It encodes CASSLGEGSPLHF.